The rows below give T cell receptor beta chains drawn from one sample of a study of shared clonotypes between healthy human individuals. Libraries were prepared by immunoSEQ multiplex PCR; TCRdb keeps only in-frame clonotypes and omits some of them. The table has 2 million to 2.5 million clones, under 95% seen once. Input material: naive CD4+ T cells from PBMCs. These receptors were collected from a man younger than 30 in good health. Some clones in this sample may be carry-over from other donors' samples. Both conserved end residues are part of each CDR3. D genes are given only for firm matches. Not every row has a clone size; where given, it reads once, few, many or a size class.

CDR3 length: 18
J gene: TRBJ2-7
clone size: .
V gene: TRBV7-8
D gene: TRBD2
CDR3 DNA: TGTGCCAGCAGCTTGCGACTAGCGGGAAGGTCGAGTGACTACGAGCAGTACTTC
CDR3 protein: CASSLRLAGRSSDYEQYF

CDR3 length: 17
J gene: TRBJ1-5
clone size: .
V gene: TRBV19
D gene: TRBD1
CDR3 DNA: TGTGCCAGTAGTATAGGAAAAACAGGGGGATACAATCAGCCCCAGCATTTT
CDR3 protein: CASSIGKTGGYNQPQHF

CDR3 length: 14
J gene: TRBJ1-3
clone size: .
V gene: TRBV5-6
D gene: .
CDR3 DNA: TGTGCCAGCAGCCCCCCCGAGTCCGGAAACACCATATATTTT
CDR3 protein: CASSPPESGNTIYF

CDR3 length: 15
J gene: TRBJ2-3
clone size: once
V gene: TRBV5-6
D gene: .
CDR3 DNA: TGTGCCAGCAGCTTTGATCTGGGAACCACAGATACGCAGTATTTT
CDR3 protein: CASSFDLGTTDTQYF

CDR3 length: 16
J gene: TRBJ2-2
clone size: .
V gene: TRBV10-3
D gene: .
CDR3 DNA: TGTGCCATCAGGGCCCTTGCCCCAGACCACACCGGGGAGCTGTTTTTT
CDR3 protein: CAIRALAPDHTGELFF

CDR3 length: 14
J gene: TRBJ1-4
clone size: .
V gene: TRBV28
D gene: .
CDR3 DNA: TGTGCCAGCAGCTTGGCGAGTCGTAATGAAAAACTGTTTTTT
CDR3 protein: CASSLASRNEKLFF

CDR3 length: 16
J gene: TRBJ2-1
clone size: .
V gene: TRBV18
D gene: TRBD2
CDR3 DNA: TGTGCCAGCTCACTTGGGGGGCTAGCGGGAGACAATGAGCAGTTCTTC
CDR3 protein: CASSLGGLAGDNEQFF

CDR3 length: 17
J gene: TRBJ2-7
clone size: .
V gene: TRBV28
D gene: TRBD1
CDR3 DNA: TGTGCCAGCACGTCCCAGGACAGGCCCTACCCCTCCTACGAGCAGTACTTC
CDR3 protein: CASTSQDRPYPSYEQYF

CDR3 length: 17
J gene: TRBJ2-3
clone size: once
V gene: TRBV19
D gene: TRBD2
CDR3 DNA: TGTGCCAGTAGTAGTGGGCTAGCGGGAGTGTACACAGATACGCAGTATTTT
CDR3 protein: CASSSGLAGVYTDTQYF

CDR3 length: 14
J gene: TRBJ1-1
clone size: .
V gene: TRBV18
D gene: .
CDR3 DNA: TGTGCCAGCTCACCGTCGGCAGGGAACACTGAAGCTTTCTTT
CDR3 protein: CASSPSAGNTEAFF